What follows are 19 T cell receptor beta chains derived from one specimen sequenced in a study of blood T cells in healthy people across ages. Through a sample-barcoded 5' primer and a J-beta primer mix, a second PCR was run for roughly 6 to 11 cycles. TCRdb analysed the 5' RACE reads with MiXCR anew, one entry per CDR3 protein. The sample consists of roughly 860,000 distinct CDR3 sequences, 55% to 65% of them appearing once. Sequenced input: blood. These TCRs come from a man younger than 40 in good health.

This chain joins TRBV7-8 and TRBJ1-2; 12 bases are a match to TRBD1. J lost 7 bases, V lost 5 bases, and 8 bases had no gene match. Germline V gives CDR1 SGHVS, CDR2 FQNEAQ. This CDR3 contains 15 residues. The CDR3, as DNA: TGTGCCAGCAGCCCCCGGGACAGGGGGCTAGGTGGCTACACCTTC. Translation: CASSPRDRGLGGYTF.

The chain joins TRBV6-2 or TRBV6-3 to TRBJ2-2, with 8 bases identical to TRBD1. Looked up from germline, CDR1 is MNHEY and CDR2 is SVGEGT. The CDR3 is made up of 19 amino acids. V was pared by 7 bases and J by 5 bases, with 21 bases of the junction left unmatched. CDR3 loop: CASIFQGAQPGRSTGELFF. CDR3 sequence (DNA): TGTGCCAGCATCTTTCAGGGGGCCCAGCCTGGTCGGTCTACCGGGGAGCTGTTTTTT.

The rearrangement links TRBV20-1 to TRBJ2-7, with 10 nucleotides matching TRBD1. Germline V gene data show CDR1 as DFQATT and CDR2 as SNEGSKA (reference sequence). V dropped 5 bases and J dropped 4; count of bases not matched to a gene: 11. The CDR3 is made up of 15 amino acids. CDR3 nucleotides: TGCAGTGCTTACCGACTGGGACAGGGGAGTTACGAGCAGTACTTC. This gives the protein CSAYRLGQGSYEQYF.

V and J are TRBV7-2 and TRBJ2-3; 11 bases are shared with TRBD2. The V gene's germline CDR1 is SGHTA and CDR2 FQGNSA. V lost 5 bases, J lost 1 base, and 5 bases stayed unmatched. The CDR3 is 16 residues long. CDR3 loop: CASSAYSGGGTDTQYF. The CDR3 DNA follows: TGTGCCAGCAGCGCTTATAGCGGGGGGGGCACAGATACGCAGTATTTT.

There are a few counts of this clonotype. The genes are TRBV24-1 and TRBJ1-2; perhaps TRBD1 as D (5 bases). The CDR3 runs 14 residues. The V gene's germline CDR1 is KGHDR and CDR2 SFDVKD. Trimming left V 7 bases short and J 1 base short, with 12 bases between. The CDR3 coding sequence is TGTGCCACCAGCAGGGACGGAAATAACTATGGCTACACCTTC. It is translated as CATSRDGNNYGYTF.

V usage is TRBV20-1 and J usage is TRBJ2-6; D is ambiguous. CDR3 length: 15 residues. V was cut by 0 bases and J by 0 bases, with 6 bases left in between. Germline lookup yields CDR1 DFQATT and CDR2 SNEGSKA (reference sequence). The DNA of the CDR3 is TGCAGTGCTAGAGAAGAGCCCTCTGGGGCCAACGTCCTGACTTTC. As protein: CSAREEPSGANVLTF.

The rearrangement links TRBV7-8 to TRBJ2-3; D might be TRBD2 (5 bases). Germline V gene lookup returns CDR1 SGHVS and CDR2 FQNEAQ. This CDR3 contains 17 residues. V gave up 6 bases and J gave up 0 bases, with 19 bases separating them. CDR3 in amino acids: CASRGSGNTQSTDTQYF. The CDR3 DNA sequence: TGTGCCAGCAGAGGATCGGGAAATACTCAGAGCACAGATACGCAGTATTTT.

The rearrangement links TRBV5-1 to TRBJ2-7, with 9 bases fitting TRBD1. The CDR3 runs to 13 residues. Germline loops: CDR1 SGHRS, CDR2 YFSETQ. With 5 bases clipped from V and 3 bases from J, the junction kept 3 bases outside the gene matches. CDR3 sequence: CASSTGGNYEQYF. In DNA form, the CDR3 reads TGCGCCAGCAGTACAGGGGGCAACTACGAGCAGTACTTC.

This clonotype was observed a handful of times. This chain connects TRBV7-2 to TRBJ2-7; TRBD1 aligns across 9 bases. V lost 5 bases to trimming and J lost 4 bases; unmatched junction nucleotides: 9. Germline V CDR1 and CDR2: SGHTA, FQGNSA. The length of the CDR3 is 15 residues. The CDR3 sequence is CASSVTGTGSYEQYF. For the CDR3, the DNA is TGTGCCAGCAGCGTAACCGGGACAGGGTCGTACGAGCAGTACTTC.

The chain joins TRBV6-1 to TRBJ2-7; no firm D call. The V and J ends lost 7 bases and 10 bases respectively, with 17 bases between them. The CDR3 consists of 12 residues. Per germline, CDR1 MNHNS and CDR2 SASEGT. The CDR3, as DNA: TGTGCCAGCAACCCCGACCGCGCGGCTCAGTACTTC. Protein: CASNPDRAAQYF.

This clonotype was detected only a few times. The rearrangement uses TRBV6-1 and TRBJ2-7, with D perhaps matching TRBD1 (6 bases). Looked up from germline, CDR1 is MNHNS and CDR2 is SASEGT. V lost 6 bases and J 0 bases, leaving 18 bases between the germline ends. This CDR3 spans 16 amino acids. In DNA form, the CDR3 reads TGTGCCAGCAGCGCCGAGGGGACGGACAGCTCCTACGAGCAGTACTTC. Translated: CASSAEGTDSSYEQYF.

A single count supports this clonotype. In nucleotides, the CDR3 is TGTGCCAGCAGCCCGGGTAGCGGGGCCCAAGCGCAGTATTTT. It yields the protein CASSPGSGAQAQYF. V is TRBV7-3 and J is TRBJ2-3; 8 nucleotides match TRBD2. Germline lookup yields CDR1 SGHTA and CDR2 FQGTGA. This CDR3 spans 14 amino acids. V gave up 5 bases and J gave up 10 bases; unmatched junction bases: 11.

This clonotype was observed a few times. The chain has TRBV7-9 and TRBJ1-2, with D uncertain. The germline gives CDR1 SEHNR, CDR2 FQNEAQ (reference sequence). V lost 0 bases to trimming and J lost 2 bases, with 7 bases between them. The length of the CDR3 is 14 residues. CDR3 DNA: TGTGCCAGCAGCTTAGCGACACAGAACTATGGCTACACCTTC. Translating gives CASSLATQNYGYTF.

In nucleotides, the CDR3 is TGCAGCGTGACCAATCAGGGATTGGACACCGGGGAGCTGTTTTTT. It codes for CSVTNQGLDTGELFF. V gene TRBV29-1 combines with J gene TRBJ2-2, with D tentatively TRBD1 (5 bases). Germline V gives CDR1 SQVTM, CDR2 ANQGSEA. This CDR3 spans 15 amino acids. V was trimmed by 6 bases and J by 3 bases, leaving 17 bases between them.

The J gene is TRBJ1-6, the V gene TRBV29-1, with TRBD1 matching over 8 bases. V gave up 5 bases and J gave up 7 bases; unmatched junction bases: 4. Germline V lookup: CDR1 SQVTM, CDR2 ANQGSEA. This CDR3 comprises 13 residues. The CDR3 nucleotides are TGCAGCGTTAAAGGACAGGGAAATTCACCCCTCCACTTT. Its translation is CSVKGQGNSPLHF.

This clonotype occurred once. The V gene is TRBV28, the J gene TRBJ2-7, with 8 bases identical to TRBD2. The V gene end was trimmed by 4 bases and the J gene end by 0 bases; junction bases not matched to a gene: 17. Germline CDR1 and CDR2: MDHEN and SYDVKM. CDR3 length equals 19 residues. As DNA, the CDR3 is TGTGCCAGCAGTTCAACTTCCACGGCCGGTAGCGGGATCTCCTACGAGCAGTACTTC. As protein: CASSSTSTAGSGISYEQYF. Using reference TRBV28 and TRBJ2-7 for the parts outside the CDR3, the full variable domain is DVKVTQSSRYLVKRTGEKVFLECVQDMDHENMFWYRQDPGLGLRLIYFSYDVKMKEKGDIPEGYSVSREKKERFSLILESASTNQTSMYLCASSSTSTAGSGISYEQYFGPGTRLTVT.

On this clonotype itself: At one end, the junction sequence differs from germline, possibly due to a read error. The rearrangement links TRBV29-1 to TRBJ2-4; 7 bases fit TRBD1. The tail of the sequence fits TRBJ2-5 better, so the J call may be wrong. Germline CDR1 reads SQVTM; CDR2 reads ANQGSEA. There are 16 residues in the CDR3. The CDR3 loop is CNVEGLQGLTQETQYF. CDR3 nucleotides: TGCAACGTTGAAGGGTTACAGGGGCTTACCCAAGAGACCCAGTACTTC.

The chain carries TRBV21-1 and TRBJ2-4; TRBD2, the table's D call, lacks a check against the DNA. The J call may be wrong; the DNA end is better matched by TRBJ2-5. TRBV21-1 has pseudogene status. The CDR3 is 16 residues long. CDR3 sequence: CASSNSTGTQQETQYF. The CDR3, as DNA: TGTGCCAGCAGCAACTCAACCGGGACTCAGCAAGAGACCCAGTACTTC.

The J gene is TRBJ1-2, the V gene TRBV29-1; D not certain. The germline CDR1 and CDR2 sequences are SQVTM and ANQGSEA. CDR3 length: 12 amino acids. Trimming shortened V by 4 bases and J by 4 bases, and 10 bases separated the two germline ends. The CDR3 protein is CSVVPTVYGYTF. As DNA, the CDR3 is TGCAGCGTTGTCCCAACAGTCTATGGCTACACCTTC.